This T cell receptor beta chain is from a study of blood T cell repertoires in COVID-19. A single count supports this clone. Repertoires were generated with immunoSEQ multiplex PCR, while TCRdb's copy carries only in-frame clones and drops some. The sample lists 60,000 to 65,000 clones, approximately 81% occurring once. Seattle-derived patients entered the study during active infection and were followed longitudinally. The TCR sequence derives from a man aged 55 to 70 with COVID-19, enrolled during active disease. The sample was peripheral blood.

CDR3 loop: CASSLVREHSNQPQHF. In nucleotides, the CDR3 is TGTGCCAGCAGCTTAGTGAGGGAACATAGCAATCAGCCCCAGCATTTT. The rearrangement joins TRBV7-9 to TRBJ1-5; no firm D call. This CDR3 spans 16 amino acids. The germline CDR1 and CDR2 sequences are SEHNR and FQNEAQ (reference sequence). V was pared by 1 base and J by 0 bases, with 10 bases between.